This T cell receptor (beta chain) was sequenced during a study of shared clonotypes between healthy human individuals. Study-level results: Relative to their counterparts shared across all four donors, non-shared clonotypes exhibited diminished generation probabilities.

The CDR3 extends over 14 amino acids. Germline V gene lookup returns CDR1 MNHEY and CDR2 SMNVEV (reference sequence). V was clipped by 6 bases and J by 2 bases, with 13 bases between them. Clones were sequenced by immunoSEQ multiplex PCR, and TCRdb holds only the in-frame ones, with some missing. In the table there are fewer than 1 million clones, approximately 96% of which are singletons. CD45RO negativity and positive selection for CCR7 defined naive CD8 cells, a population that excluded terminally differentiated effector memory CD45RA+ cells. Details on this clone: The antigen remains undetermined.

This receptor was identified in a man aged 30 to 45 in good health. Material for sequencing was naive CD8+ T cells sorted from blood. The chain links TRBV27 to TRBJ2-5; D gene unclear. CDR3: CASSKTTTQETQYF. For the CDR3, the DNA is TGTGCCAGCAGCAAAACGACGACTCAAGAGACCCAGTACTTC.